A single sample gave rise to the 26 T cell receptor beta chains below, sequenced in a study of OX40 agonist ivuxolimab in advanced cancers. The method was immunoSEQ multiplex PCR; TCRdb's version includes in-frame clones alone and lacks a portion of them. The sample contains about 98,000 clones, about 85% of which appear only once. The sequences come from CD4+ or CD8+ T cells sorted from blood, collected in a trial of the OX40 agonist ivuxolimab. The receptor set was obtained from an adult with an advanced solid tumor such as melanoma, head and neck, liver or kidney cancer.

The rearrangement uses TRBV4-1 and TRBJ2-1, with 9 nucleotides matching TRBD2. Losses at the gene ends were 3 bases for V and 4 bases for J; bases not matched to a gene: 10. CDR1 is MGHRA and CDR2 is YSYEKL in the germline V gene. This CDR3 contains 17 residues. In nucleotides, the CDR3 is TGCGCCAGCAGCCAGGGATCCGGGACTAGCAAGTACAATGAGCAGTTCTTC. It yields the protein CASSQGSGTSKYNEQFF.

The chain has TRBV13 and TRBJ2-5, with D possibly matching TRBD1 (7 bases). V lost 7 bases, J lost 2 bases, and 11 bases lay in between. CDR3 length equals 13 residues. The germline CDR1 and CDR2 sequences are PRHDT and FYEKMQ (reference sequence). Here the CDR3 reads CASTAGQQETQYF. DNA of the CDR3: TGTGCCAGCACCGCGGGACAGCAAGAGACCCAGTACTTC.

The V and J genes are TRBV5-4 and TRBJ2-1; D gene uncertain. Germline V gives CDR1 SGHNT, CDR2 YYREEE (reference sequence). The CDR3 runs to 16 residues. Trimming took 0 bases from V and 0 from J, leaving 10 bases between them. The CDR3, as DNA: TGTGCCAGCAGCTTGGCCGGTGCGAGCTCCTACAATGAGCAGTTCTTC. Translation gives CASSLAGASSYNEQFF.

The rearrangement joins TRBV7-2 to TRBJ1-4, with 7 bases lining up with TRBD1. The CDR3 covers 14 residues. With V trimmed by 3 bases and J by 3 bases, 1 base remained unmatched. Germline V gene lookup returns CDR1 SGHTA and CDR2 FQGNSA. The CDR3: CASSLTGSNEKLFF. The CDR3 nucleotides are TGTGCCAGCAGCTTGACAGGGTCTAATGAAAAACTGTTTTTT.

The chain recombines TRBV6-5 with TRBJ1-2; D uncertain. Trimming pared 6 bases from V and 1 base from J, leaving 3 bases between. The CDR3 sequence is 11 residues long. Germline V gene lookup returns CDR1 MNHEY and CDR2 SVGAGI. CDR3 protein: CASRYNYGYTF. The CDR3 DNA follows: TGTGCCAGCAGATATAACTATGGCTACACCTTC.

The rearrangement joins TRBV6-6 to TRBJ1-2, with D tentatively TRBD1 (6 bases). CDR1 and CDR2 (germline): MNHNY, SVGAGI (reference sequence). Trimming pared 5 bases from V and 6 bases from J, leaving 13 bases between. The CDR3 runs to 13 residues. Written as DNA, the CDR3 is TGTGCCAGCAGTCAGGGGCAAAGACATGGCTACACCTTC. Its translation is CASSQGQRHGYTF.

J is TRBJ1-1 and V is TRBV19; 9 positions match TRBD1. The J segment lost 3 bases and the V segment lost 10 bases, leaving 9 bases of the junction unmatched. Germline-derived CDR1 and CDR2 are LNHDA and SQIVND (reference sequence). The CDR3 covers 14 residues. The CDR3 protein is CAIGQGPGDTEAFF. The CDR3 DNA follows: TGTGCCATCGGACAGGGGCCTGGGGACACTGAAGCTTTCTTT.

This chain uses TRBV6-5 with TRBJ2-7; 12 bases match TRBD2. Germline V gene sequence: CDR1 MNHEY, CDR2 SVGAGI. The CDR3 has 15 residues. Trimming took 5 bases from V and 7 from J; bases not matched to a gene: 9. CDR3 loop: CASSRRLAGAREQYV. The CDR3 nucleotides read TGTGCCAGCAGTCGAAGACTAGCGGGAGCTCGGGAGCAGTACGTC.

The chain combines TRBV2 with TRBJ2-1, with TRBD2 identical over 9 bases. V shed 8 bases and J 10 bases; nucleotides not matched to a gene: 12. Germline V CDR1 and CDR2: SNHLY, FYNNEI. This CDR3 has 14 amino acids. CDR3 nucleotides: TGTGCCAGCGGGCAGGGACTAGCCCCTGGGGAGCAGTTCTTC. It codes for CASGQGLAPGEQFF.

The chain carries TRBV28 and TRBJ1-2; the D gene is possibly TRBD1 (6 bases). Trimming removed 6 bases from V and 6 bases from J, with 14 bases in between. The CDR3 runs 13 residues. CDR1 MDHEN and CDR2 SYDVKM come from the germline V gene. The CDR3 bases are TGTGCCAGCAGACTAGGACAGTTTGATGGCTACACCTTC. Amino acids: CASRLGQFDGYTF.

This chain connects TRBV28 to TRBJ2-2, with 8 nucleotides matching TRBD2. The CDR3 length is 17 residues. The germline V gene has CDR1 MDHEN and CDR2 SYDVKM. The junction had 14 bases not matched to a gene; V was cut back by 6 bases and J by 5 bases. The CDR3 bases are TGTGCCAGCAGCCCCAGGGCCAGCGGGAGTTATACCGGGGAGCTGTTTTTT. As protein: CASSPRASGSYTGELFF.

This chain joins TRBV5-1 and TRBJ2-1, with D perhaps assigned TRBD1 or TRBD2 (5 bases each). The CDR3 totals 15 residues. V lost 2 bases and J 6 bases, leaving 15 bases between the germline ends. Germline V lookup: CDR1 SGHRS, CDR2 YFSETQ. In nucleotides, the CDR3 is TGCGCCAGCAGCTTCCCGGGGCGTCCGGGCAATGAGCAGTTCTTC. Translation gives CASSFPGRPGNEQFF. The entire variable domain, with the rest obtained from reference TRBV5-1 and TRBJ2-1, is as follows: KAGVTQTPRYLIKTRGQQVTLSCSPISGHRSVSWYQQTPGQGLQFLFEYFSETQRNKGNFPGRFSGRQFSNSRSEMNVSTLELGDSALYLCASSFPGRPGNEQFFGPGTRLTVL.

This chain links TRBV5-1 with TRBJ1-5; weak D call: TRBD1 (6 bases). The length of the CDR3 is 13 residues. The V gene lost 4 bases and the J gene lost 6 bases, with 11 bases spanning the gap. Germline V gene sequence: CDR1 SGHRS, CDR2 YFSETQ. In DNA, the CDR3 is TGCGCCAGCAGCCCAGGGGTCGGTCAGCCCCAGCATTTT. Translating it yields CASSPGVGQPQHF. The entire variable domain, with the rest obtained from reference TRBV5-1 and TRBJ1-5, is as follows: KAGVTQTPRYLIKTRGQQVTLSCSPISGHRSVSWYQQTPGQGLQFLFEYFSETQRNKGNFPGRFSGRQFSNSRSEMNVSTLELGDSALYLCASSPGVGQPQHFGDGTRLSIL.

V usage is TRBV28 and J usage is TRBJ1-2; no firm D call. Deletions cut 7 bases from V and 6 bases from J, with 18 bases between. Germline V gives CDR1 MDHEN, CDR2 SYDVKM. The CDR3 extends over 14 amino acids. CDR3 sequence (DNA): TGTGCCAGCAAAGATGGCGGTGCTTCAGATGGCTACACCTTC. It encodes CASKDGGASDGYTF.

Only one count was recorded for this clone. One end of the junction varies from germline; a read error may be responsible. The chain uses TRBV18 and TRBJ1-5, with 12 nucleotides matching TRBD1. From germline, CDR1 is KGHSH and CDR2 LQKENI. The length of the CDR3 is 17 residues. The CDR3 loop is CASSPLGTGGPTGPQHF. CDR3 nucleotide sequence: TGTGCCAGTTCACCACTGGGGACAGGGGGCCCCACGGGGCCCCAGCATTTT.

This chain uses TRBV7-3 with TRBJ2-7; a weak D match, TRBD2 (6 bases). The V end was cut by 1 base, the J end by 2 bases, with 12 bases between. The CDR3 has 15 amino acids. Per germline, CDR1 SGHTA and CDR2 FQGTGA. CDR3 sequence: CASSLRAGQTYEQYF. CDR3 in DNA: TGTGCCAGCAGCTTAAGGGCGGGGCAAACCTACGAGCAGTACTTC.

The chain couples TRBV7-3 to TRBJ2-1; D is unclear. Germline V gene lookup returns CDR1 SGHTA and CDR2 FQGTGA. The CDR3 runs 14 residues. The V and J ends lost 5 bases and 4 bases respectively, with 12 bases between them. The CDR3 sequence: CASSPLSGYNEQFF. CDR3 sequence (DNA): TGTGCCAGCAGCCCCTTGAGTGGGTACAATGAGCAGTTCTTC.

The chain employs TRBV11-2 and TRBJ2-2; TRBD2 agrees at 11 bases. The CDR3 covers 16 residues. Germline lookup yields CDR1 SGHAT and CDR2 FQNNGV. Trimming removed 1 base from V and 4 bases from J; junction bases left unmatched: 2. Written as DNA, the CDR3 is TGTGCCAGCAGCTTAGTTACTAGCGGGGGCACCGGGGAGCTGTTTTTT. Residues: CASSLVTSGGTGELFF.

This chain connects TRBV5-1 to TRBJ2-5; D not certain. Trimming left V 4 bases short and J 1 base short, with 8 bases between. Germline CDR1 and CDR2: SGHRS and YFSETQ. The CDR3 has 13 residues. The CDR3 sequence: CASSANIQETQYF. Here the CDR3 DNA reads TGCGCCAGCAGCGCCAATATCCAAGAGACCCAGTACTTC.

The count of this clone is one. V is TRBV6-5 and J is TRBJ1-1; D not resolved. The V gene lost 4 bases and the J gene lost 10 bases, with 19 bases spanning the gap. The CDR3 has 14 amino acids. The germline V gene encodes CDR1 MNHEY and CDR2 SVGAGI. The CDR3 DNA follows: TGTGCCAGCAGTTCAGATAAGGCCTTCACCGGAGCTTTCTTT. Amino acids: CASSSDKAFTGAFF.

In this sample, this clone turned up once. The V call is TRBV19, the J call TRBJ1-1, with D possibly matching TRBD1 (5 bases). Germline assignment: CDR1 LNHDA and CDR2 SQIVND (reference sequence). This CDR3 has 15 amino acids. The V end lost 10 bases, the J end lost 5 bases, and 23 bases lay between the germline ends. The CDR3 region has the DNA TGTGCCACGACCCGGGACGGCCCAGTAAGGACTGAAGCTTTCTTT. Translated: CATTRDGPVRTEAFF. Together with reference TRBV19 and TRBJ1-1, the CDR3 gives the full variable domain: DGGITQSPKYLFRKEGQNVTLSCEQNLNHDAMYWYRQDPGQGLRLIYYSQIVNDFQKGDIAEGYSVSREKKESFPLTVTSAQKNPTAFYLCATTRDGPVRTEAFFGQGTRLTVV.

V and J are TRBV5-1 and TRBJ2-2; 7 nucleotides match TRBD1. Germline CDR1 is SGHRS and CDR2 is YFSETQ. This CDR3 is 16 amino acids long. V lost 1 base, J lost 0 bases, and 3 bases stayed unmatched. The CDR3 nucleotides read TGCGCCAGCAGCTTGAGGGGGCCCTCGAACACCGGGGAGCTGTTTTTT. Translated: CASSLRGPSNTGELFF.

The chain recombines TRBV9 with TRBJ2-1; D gene ambiguous. Trimming removed 0 bases at V and 7 bases at J, with 14 bases between. Germline assignment: CDR1 SGDLS and CDR2 YYNGEE. The CDR3 consists of 15 residues. DNA for the CDR3: TGTGCCAGCAGCGTAGGTTTAGCCCCGGAGAATGAGCAGTTCTTC. Amino acids: CASSVGLAPENEQFF.

The chain is built from TRBV7-8 and TRBJ1-5; D not certain. From germline, CDR1 is SGHVS and CDR2 FQNEAQ. The CDR3 is 16 residues long. V was cut by 1 base and J by 4 bases, with 14 bases left in between. The CDR3, as DNA: TGTGCCAGCAGCTTAGAGCCAGACCTTCTGAATCAGCCCCAGCATTTT. Protein sequence: CASSLEPDLLNQPQHF. The full variable domain, in which reference TRBV7-8 and TRBJ1-5 provide the parts outside the CDR3, is GAGVSQSPRYKVAKRGQDVALRCDPISGHVSLFWYQQALGQGPEFLTYFQNEAQLDKSGLPSDRFFAERPEGSVSTLKIQRTQQEDSAVYLCASSLEPDLLNQPQHFGDGTRLSIL.

The chain is built from TRBV2 and TRBJ2-7; D unclear. The CDR3 consists of 16 residues. V gave up 2 bases and J gave up 0 bases, with 14 bases separating them. Germline loops: CDR1 SNHLY, CDR2 FYNNEI. The CDR3 DNA sequence: TGTGCCAGCAGTGAAATAGCCGACGGTTACTCCTACGAGCAGTACTTC. Translated, it gives CASSEIADGYSYEQYF.

The chain employs TRBV18 and TRBJ1-5; tentative D call: TRBD1 (5 bases). The germline gives CDR1 KGHSH, CDR2 LQKENI. CDR3 length: 15 residues. V lost 6 bases and J lost 0, with 12 bases in between. This CDR3 is CASSHGRDSNQPQHF. The CDR3 region has the DNA TGTGCCAGCTCCCATGGCAGGGATAGCAATCAGCCCCAGCATTTT. The whole variable domain, filled in from reference TRBV18 and TRBJ1-5, reads NAGVMQNPRHLVRRRGQEARLRCSPMKGHSHVYWYRQLPEEGLKFMVYLQKENIIDESGMPKERFSAEFPKEGPSILRIQQVVRGDSAAYFCASSHGRDSNQPQHFGDGTRLSIL.